The T cell receptor (beta chain) under discussion was sequenced for a study of Graves' ophthalmopathy and Graves' hyperthyroidism. Study details: Before any treatment was given, at initial diagnosis, peripheral blood was collected.

Regarding the study as a whole: In predicting ophthalmopathy progression, the model reached approximately 70% sensitivity and 72% to 80% specificity. Discrimination between ophthalmopathy and stable hyperthyroidism by a 13-signature model showed more than 85% sensitivity and 70% to 82% specificity.

Other autoimmune diseases, uncontrolled infections, pregnancy or lactation led to the exclusion of patients. About this clonotype: Its antigen remains unknown.

V gave up 6 bases and J gave up 3 bases; unmatched junction bases: 9. Germline loops: CDR1 SGHRS, CDR2 YFSETQ. The CDR3 extends over 16 amino acids. Amplified material comprised TCR beta CDR3 regions derived from RNA transcripts. Amplification began with first-round RT-PCR using HTBI primers, then second-round multiplex PCR was performed. Each CDR3 protein gets one entry after TCRdb re-called the multiplex PCR reads with MiXCR. Among about 700,000 distinct CDR3 sequences listed, about 38% were seen once. This chain joins TRBV5-1 and TRBJ2-2; TRBD1 agrees at 9 bases. Sequenced sample: peripheral blood. This receptor was identified in an adult man with Graves' ophthalmopathy. The CDR3 here is CASKLGDREDTGELFF. In DNA form, the CDR3 reads TGCGCCAGCAAGCTTGGGGACAGGGAGGACACCGGGGAGCTGTTTTTT.